Listed below are T cell receptor beta chains from one sample, sequenced in a study of cytomegalovirus exposure and HLA in healthy donors. Profiling relied on immunoSEQ multiplex PCR, and the TCRdb table lists in-frame clones only, not all of them. This sample carries some 130,000 clones, 60% to 80% of them seen once, and the ten largest clones take under 1.5%. The specimen sequenced was PBMCs. The origin of the receptors is a female donor in good health and CMV-seronegative. CDR3s include the opening cysteine and the closing phenylalanine or tryptophan. A D gene is named only where the DNA matches it firmly. Only part of the rows carry a size: once, few, many, or a class if the clone is expanded.

D	V	size	J	CDR3	DNA
.	TRBV27	.	TRBJ2-4	CASSSDRGAQNIQYF	TGTGCCAGCAGTTCGGACAGAGGGGCGCAAAACATTCAGTACTTC
.	TRBV12-5	.	TRBJ2-1	CASGLPLGGASYNEQFF	TGTGCTAGTGGTTTGCCCCTGGGCGGGGCCTCCTACAATGAGCAGTTCTTC
.	TRBV19	.	TRBJ2-2	CASRLGGANTGELFF	TGTGCCAGTCGCCTTGGGGGCGCGAACACCGGGGAGCTGTTTTTT
.	TRBV11-2	.	TRBJ2-7	CASSLVSAAQYF	TGTGCCAGCAGCTTAGTTTCGGCGGCGCAGTACTTC
.	TRBV29-1	medium-sized	TRBJ1-1	CSVLTGEAFF	TGCAGCGTTTTGACAGGTGAAGCTTTCTTT
.	TRBV6-5	.	TRBJ1-5	CASSYSRQGQPQHF	TGTGCCAGCAGTTACTCTCGCCAGGGTCAGCCCCAGCATTTT
.	TRBV18	.	TRBJ1-4	CASSPLPGKDEKLFF	TGTGCCAGCTCACCACTACCCGGGAAGGATGAAAAACTGTTTTTT
.	TRBV10-3	.	TRBJ2-7	CAISESEGYYEQYF	TGTGCCATCAGTGAATCGGAGGGATACTACGAGCAGTACTTC
.	TRBV5-5	once	TRBJ2-5	CASSFGASALQETQYF	TGTGCCAGCAGCTTCGGGGCTAGCGCCCTCCAAGAGACCCAGTACTTC
.	TRBV28	.	TRBJ1-5	CASSFTGSGNQPQHF	TGTGCCAGCAGTTTTACAGGGTCGGGCAATCAGCCCCAGCATTTT
.	TRBV7-9	.	TRBJ1-1	CASSLRRVGNTEAFF	TGTGCCAGCAGCTTACGCAGGGTGGGGAACACTGAAGCTTTCTTT
TRBD1	TRBV5-4	few	TRBJ1-1	CASSSGTGETEAFF	TGTGCCAGCAGCTCGGGGACAGGGGAGACTGAAGCTTTCTTT
.	TRBV4-3	once	TRBJ2-5	CASSQETAQETQYF	TGCGCCAGCAGCCAAGAGACAGCCCAAGAGACCCAGTACTTC
.	TRBV13	.	TRBJ1-3	CASSLFRGTAGNTIYF	TGTGCCAGCAGCTTATTTAGGGGAACGGCTGGAAACACCATATATTTT
.	TRBV25-1	.	TRBJ2-5	CASSEHETQYF	TGTGCCAGCAGTGAACATGAGACCCAGTACTTC
.	TRBV6-4	.	TRBJ2-3	CASHRPRATDTQYF	TGTGCCAGCCACAGGCCTAGGGCCACAGATACGCAGTATTTT
.	TRBV29-1	.	TRBJ1-2	CSVSGDPRRNYGYTF	TGCAGCGTTTCAGGGGACCCACGGCGGAACTATGGCTACACCTTC
.	TRBV21-1	.	TRBJ2-6	CASTAYRGDISGANVLTF	TGTGCCAGCACCGCTTACAGGGGGGATATCTCTGGGGCCAACGTCCTGACTTTC
.	TRBV7-3	.	TRBJ2-3	CASSQQGADTQYF	TGTGCCAGCAGTCAACAGGGCGCAGATACGCAGTATTTT
.	TRBV29-1	.	TRBJ1-1	CSVEGLIMNTEAFF	TGCAGCGTTGAGGGCTTGATCATGAACACTGAAGCTTTCTTT
TRBD1	TRBV19	few	TRBJ2-3	CASSFRDRVRDTQYF	TGTGCCAGTAGTTTCCGGGACAGGGTTAGGGATACGCAGTATTTT
TRBD1	TRBV2	once	TRBJ2-7	CATQGALRYEQYF	TGTGCCACCCAGGGGGCGCTTCGTTACGAGCAGTACTTC
.	TRBV5-5	.	TRBJ2-7	CASSLSGTYEQYF	TGTGCCAGCAGCTTGTCGGGAACCTACGAGCAGTACTTC
.	TRBV7-9	.	TRBJ2-7	CASRLGEGSYEQYF	TGTGCCAGCAGATTAGGAGAGGGTTCCTACGAGCAGTACTTC
.	TRBV19	.	TRBJ1-1	CASSIRAPGDTEAFF	TGTGCCAGTAGTATACGGGCCCCCGGGGACACTGAAGCTTTCTTT
TRBD1	TRBV9	.	TRBJ1-1	CASSVEGARGTEAFF	TGTGCCAGCAGCGTAGAGGGGGCTAGGGGCACTGAAGCTTTCTTT
.	TRBV18	once	TRBJ2-1	CASSPQGFYNEQFF	TGTGCCAGCTCACCTCAGGGTTTCTACAATGAGCAGTTCTTC